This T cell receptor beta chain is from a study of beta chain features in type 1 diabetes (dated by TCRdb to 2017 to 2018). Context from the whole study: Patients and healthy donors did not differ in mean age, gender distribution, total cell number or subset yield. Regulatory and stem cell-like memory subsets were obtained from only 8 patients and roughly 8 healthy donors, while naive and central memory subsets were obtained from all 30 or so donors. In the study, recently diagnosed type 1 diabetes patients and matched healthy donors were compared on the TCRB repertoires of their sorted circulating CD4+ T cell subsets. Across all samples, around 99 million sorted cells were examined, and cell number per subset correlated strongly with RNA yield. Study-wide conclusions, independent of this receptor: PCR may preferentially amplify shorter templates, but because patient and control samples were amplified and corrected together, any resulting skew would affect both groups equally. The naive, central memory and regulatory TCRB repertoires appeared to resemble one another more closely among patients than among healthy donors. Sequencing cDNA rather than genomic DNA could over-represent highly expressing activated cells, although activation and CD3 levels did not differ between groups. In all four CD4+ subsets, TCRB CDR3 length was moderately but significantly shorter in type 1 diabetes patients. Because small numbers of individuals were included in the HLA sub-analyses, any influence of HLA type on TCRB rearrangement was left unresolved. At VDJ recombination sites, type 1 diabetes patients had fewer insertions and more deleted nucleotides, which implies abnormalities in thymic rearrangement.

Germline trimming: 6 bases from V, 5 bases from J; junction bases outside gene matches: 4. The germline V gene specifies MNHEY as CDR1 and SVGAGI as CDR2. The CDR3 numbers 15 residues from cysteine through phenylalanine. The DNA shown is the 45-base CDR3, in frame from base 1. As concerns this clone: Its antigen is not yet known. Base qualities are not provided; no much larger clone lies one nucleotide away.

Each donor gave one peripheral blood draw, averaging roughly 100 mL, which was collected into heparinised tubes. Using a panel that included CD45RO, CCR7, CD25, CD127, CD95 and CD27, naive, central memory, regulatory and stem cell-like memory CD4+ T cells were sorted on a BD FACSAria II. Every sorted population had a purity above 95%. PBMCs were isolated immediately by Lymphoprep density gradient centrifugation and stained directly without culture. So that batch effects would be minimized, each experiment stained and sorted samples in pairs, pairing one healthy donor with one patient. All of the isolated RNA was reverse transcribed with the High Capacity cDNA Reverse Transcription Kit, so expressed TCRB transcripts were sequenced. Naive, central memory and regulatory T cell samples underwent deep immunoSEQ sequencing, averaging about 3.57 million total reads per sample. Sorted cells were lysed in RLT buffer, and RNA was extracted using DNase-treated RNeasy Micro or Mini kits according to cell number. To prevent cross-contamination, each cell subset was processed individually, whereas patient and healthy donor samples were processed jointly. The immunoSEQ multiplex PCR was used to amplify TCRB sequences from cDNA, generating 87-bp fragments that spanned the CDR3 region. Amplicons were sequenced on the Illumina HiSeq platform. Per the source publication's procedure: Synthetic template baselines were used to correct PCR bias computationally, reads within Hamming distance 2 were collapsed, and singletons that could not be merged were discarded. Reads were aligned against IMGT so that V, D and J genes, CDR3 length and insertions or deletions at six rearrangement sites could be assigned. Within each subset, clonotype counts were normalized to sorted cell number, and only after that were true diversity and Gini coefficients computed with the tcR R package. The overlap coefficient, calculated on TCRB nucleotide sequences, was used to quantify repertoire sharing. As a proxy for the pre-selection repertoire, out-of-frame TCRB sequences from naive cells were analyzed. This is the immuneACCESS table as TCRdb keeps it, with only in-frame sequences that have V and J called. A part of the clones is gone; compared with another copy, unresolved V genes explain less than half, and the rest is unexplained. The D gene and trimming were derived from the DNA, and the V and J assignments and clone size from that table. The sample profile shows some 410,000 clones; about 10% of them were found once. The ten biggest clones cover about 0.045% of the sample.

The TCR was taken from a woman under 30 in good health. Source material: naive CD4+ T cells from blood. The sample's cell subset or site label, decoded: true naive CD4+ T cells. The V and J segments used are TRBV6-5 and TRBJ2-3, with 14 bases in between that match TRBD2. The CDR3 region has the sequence CASRRTSGRQDTQYF. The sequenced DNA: TGTGCCAGCAGGCGGACTAGCGGGAGGCAAGATACGCAGTATTTT.